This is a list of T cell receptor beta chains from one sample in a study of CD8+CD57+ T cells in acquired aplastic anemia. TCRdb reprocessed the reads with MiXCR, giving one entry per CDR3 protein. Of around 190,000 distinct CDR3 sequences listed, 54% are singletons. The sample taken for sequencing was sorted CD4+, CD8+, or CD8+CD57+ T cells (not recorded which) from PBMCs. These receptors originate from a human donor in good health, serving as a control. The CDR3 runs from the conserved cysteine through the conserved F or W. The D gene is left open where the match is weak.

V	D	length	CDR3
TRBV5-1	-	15	CASSPRTDESSPLHF
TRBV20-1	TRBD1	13	CSPKWGQGVGYTF
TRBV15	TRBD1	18	CATSRPWDRMHTNTEAFF
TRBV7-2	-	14	CASSEITTGNTIYF
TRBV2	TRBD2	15	CASSELAGGTDTQYF
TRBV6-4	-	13	CASSPELNQPQHF
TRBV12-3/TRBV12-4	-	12	CASTRGGETQYF
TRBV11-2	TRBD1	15	CASSLHRGYSYEQYF
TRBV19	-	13	CASSMWLNYEQYF
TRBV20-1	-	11	CSASGRTEAFF
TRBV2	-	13	CVSSPGDPGELFF
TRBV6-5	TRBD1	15	CASSPGQGAGQPQHF
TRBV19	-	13	CAGKQDYNYGYAF
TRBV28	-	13	CASSLGRVNEQYF
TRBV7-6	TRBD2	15	CASSPEWEGQETQYF
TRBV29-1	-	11	CSVKIQETQYF
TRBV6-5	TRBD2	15	CASRRTSGGRNEQFF
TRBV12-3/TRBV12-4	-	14	CASSRQTGYNEQFF
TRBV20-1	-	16	CSARDRAAGSNQPQHF
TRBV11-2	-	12	CASSSVKAEAFF
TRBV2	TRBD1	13	CASRSDRIDTQYF
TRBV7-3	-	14	CASSTGESDTEAFF
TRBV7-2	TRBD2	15	CASSLEAGAFDTQYF
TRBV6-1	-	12	CASSEEGGSFTF
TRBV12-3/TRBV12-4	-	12	CASSLPGSPLHF
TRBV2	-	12	CASRGSYYGYTF
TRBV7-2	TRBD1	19	CASSLAAGQGRANTGELFF
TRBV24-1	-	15	CATSDFEAGHDEQYF
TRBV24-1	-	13	CATSDSGYYEQYF
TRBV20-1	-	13	CSARREYGEKLFF
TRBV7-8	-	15	CASTRLGGGYNEQYF
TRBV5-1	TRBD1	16	CASSLVGGIPDTEAFF